This T cell receptor beta chain was sequenced in a study of T cells in Graves' hyperthyroidism and ophthalmopathy. Researchers barred patients who had uncontrolled infection, other autoimmune disease, pregnancy or lactation. Used for diagnoses were clinical symptoms, serum thyroxine and TRAb, thyroid ultrasound and orbital computed tomography. This clonotype was counted ten times or more. Regions amplified from RNA transcripts were the TCR beta CDR3 regions. The HTBI primer set drove a first-round RT-PCR of the TCR CDR3. TCRdb itself ran the multiplex PCR reads through MiXCR, one entry per CDR3 protein. The table lists under 500,000 distinct CDR3 sequences, over 12% of them singletons. The material sequenced was blood. This sequence was found in a man aged 50 to 59 with Graves' ophthalmopathy.

CDR3 sequence: CASSPFGESYEQYF. The CDR3 nucleotides are TGTGCCAGCAGCCCTTTTGGAGAGTCCTACGAGCAGTACTTC. The chain joins TRBV7-8 to TRBJ2-7; D call uncertain. This CDR3 comprises 14 residues. Germline lookup yields CDR1 SGHVS and CDR2 FQNEAQ. Deletions cut 5 bases from V and 1 base from J, with 12 bases between.